This section outlines one T cell receptor beta chain sequence together with its context. The data derive from a study of cytomegalovirus exposure and HLA in healthy donors. Primers included in the PCR were 60 Vbeta and 13 Jbeta primers. TCRdb keeps only in-frame clones here, not all; method: immunoSEQ multiplex PCR. The repertoire holds 70,000 to 85,000 clones, with 70% to 80% as singletons. The sequence was collected from a man aged 40-49 years in good health and CMV-seropositive. Sequencing input: PBMCs.

CDR3 nucleotide sequence: TGTGCCAGCAGCTTAAGTAATCGCGGGAACACCGGGGAGCTGTTTTTT. Amino acid sequence: CASSLSNRGNTGELFF. The chain uses TRBV7-2 and TRBJ2-2; D not resolved. The CDR3 has 16 amino acids. From germline, CDR1 is SGHTA and CDR2 FQGNSA. Trimming left V 2 bases short and J 1 base short, with 11 bases between. The variable domain in full, completed from reference TRBV7-2 and TRBJ2-2, reads GAGVSQSPSNKVTEKGKDVELRCDPISGHTALYWYRQSLGQGLEFLIYFQGNSAPDKSGLPSDRFSAERTGGSVSTLTIQRTQQEDSAVYLCASSLSNRGNTGELFFGEGSRLTVL.